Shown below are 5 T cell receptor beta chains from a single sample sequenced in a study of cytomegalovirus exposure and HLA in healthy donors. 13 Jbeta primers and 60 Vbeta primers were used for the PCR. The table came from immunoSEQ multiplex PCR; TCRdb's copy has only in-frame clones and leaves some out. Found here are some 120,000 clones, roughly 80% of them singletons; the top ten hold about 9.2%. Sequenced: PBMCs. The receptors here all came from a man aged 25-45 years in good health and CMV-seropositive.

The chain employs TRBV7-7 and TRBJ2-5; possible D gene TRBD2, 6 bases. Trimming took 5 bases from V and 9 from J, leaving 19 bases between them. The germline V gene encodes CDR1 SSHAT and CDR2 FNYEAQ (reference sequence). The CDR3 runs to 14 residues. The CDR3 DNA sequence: TGTGCCAGCAGCCTCTGGGACTCATCCCCGGCCCAGTACTTC. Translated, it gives CASSLWDSSPAQYF.

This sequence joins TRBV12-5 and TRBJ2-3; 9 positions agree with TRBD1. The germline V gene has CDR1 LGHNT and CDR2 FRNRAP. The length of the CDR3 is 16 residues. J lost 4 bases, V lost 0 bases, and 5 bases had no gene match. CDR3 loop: CASGLVKTGGADTQYF. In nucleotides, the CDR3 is TGTGCTAGTGGTTTGGTAAAGACAGGGGGTGCAGATACGCAGTATTTT.

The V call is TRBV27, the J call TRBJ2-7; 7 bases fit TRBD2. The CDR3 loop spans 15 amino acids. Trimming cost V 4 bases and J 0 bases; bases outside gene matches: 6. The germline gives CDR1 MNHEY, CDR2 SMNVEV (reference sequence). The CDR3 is CASSYSSGNSYEQYF. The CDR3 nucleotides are TGTGCCAGCAGTTACTCCAGCGGGAACTCCTACGAGCAGTACTTC.

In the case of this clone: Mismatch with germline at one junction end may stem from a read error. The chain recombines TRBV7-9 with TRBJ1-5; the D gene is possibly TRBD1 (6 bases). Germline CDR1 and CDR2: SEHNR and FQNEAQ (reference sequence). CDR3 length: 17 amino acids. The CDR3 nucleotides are TGTTCCAGCAGCCTACAACAGGACAGTTATAGCAATCAGCCCCAGCATTTT. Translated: CSSSLQQDSYSNQPQHF.

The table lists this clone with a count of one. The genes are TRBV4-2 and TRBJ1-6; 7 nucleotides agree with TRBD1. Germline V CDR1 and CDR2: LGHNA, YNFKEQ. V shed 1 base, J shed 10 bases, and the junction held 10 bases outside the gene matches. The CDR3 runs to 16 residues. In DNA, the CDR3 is TGTGCCAGCAGCCAAGGACAACAGGGGAGTAGATCACCCCTCCACTTT. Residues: CASSQGQQGSRSPLHF.